This T cell receptor beta chain was sequenced for a study of blood T cell repertoires in COVID-19. As for the study in general: From T cells, B-cell-depleted T cells, or PBMCs came the material, which was cDNA or gDNA.

Data came from immunoSEQ multiplex PCR; TCRdb stores just in-frame clones and leaves some out. The sample holds 200,000 to 300,000 clones, almost 85% seen once. This clone was seen just once. CDR3 length: 13 amino acids. Germline CDR1 and CDR2: MNHNY and SVGAGI (reference sequence). Trimming stripped 7 bases from V and 1 base from J, with 10 bases between. This sequence originates from a man between 50 and 59 years old with COVID-19, enrolled during active disease. Sequencing was done on a sample of peripheral blood. The chain couples TRBV6-6 to TRBJ2-5; D is ambiguous. The CDR3 DNA is TGTGCCAGCACCGAGTTGGTCCAAGAGACCCAGTACTTC. It encodes CASTELVQETQYF.